The rows below give T cell receptor beta chains drawn from one sample of a study of CD8 T cells in Susac syndrome. One entry per CDR3 protein, called by TCRdb with MiXCR from the immunoSEQ multiplex PCR reads. The sample includes 120,000 or so distinct CDR3 sequences, more than 90% of them seen just once. Input material: CD4+ T cells from PBMCs. These receptors originate from a human donor in good health. Both conserved end residues are part of each CDR3. The D gene is left open where the match is weak. Only some rows state a clone size, as once, few, many or a class for expanded clones.

>.|TRBJ1-2|TRBV29-1|.
TGCAGCGTTGAACCGACAGGCTCCTATGGCTACACCTTC
CSVEPTGSYGYTF
>.|TRBJ2-5|TRBV7-2|.
TGTGCCAGCACCCCCCGGGCCAAGGTAGATCAGGAGACCCAGTACTTC
CASTPRAKVDQETQYF
>.|TRBJ2-1|TRBV6-2/TRBV6-3|.
TGTGCCAGCAGTTACATGGGATGGCAGTTCTTC
CASSYMGWQFF
>TRBD1|TRBJ2-2|TRBV12-3/TRBV12-4|.
TGTGCCAGTGGACAGGCAGCGAACACCGGGGAGCTGTTTTTT
CASGQAANTGELFF
>.|TRBJ2-1|TRBV5-1|.
TGCGCCAGCAGCTTGGCCGGCTACCAGGGGGGCAATGAGCAGTTCTTC
CASSLAGYQGGNEQFF
>.|TRBJ1-5|TRBV30|.
TGTGCCTGGAGTGATGAGGGAATAAGCAATCAGCCCCAGCATTTT
CAWSDEGISNQPQHF
>.|TRBJ2-2|TRBV12-3/TRBV12-4|.
TGTGCCAGCAGTTCGACTGGTTTGGTCGGGGAGCTGTTTTTT
CASSSTGLVGELFF
>TRBD1|TRBJ2-7|TRBV29-1|.
TGCAGCGTTCAAAAGGGGACAGGTCCCTACGAGCAGTACTTC
CSVQKGTGPYEQYF
>.|TRBJ2-1|TRBV29-1|.
TGCAGCGTCGTTGGGTACAATGAGCAGTTCTTC
CSVVGYNEQFF
>.|TRBJ2-1|TRBV19|.
TGTGCCAGTAGTATCGGGACTCACACTTACAATGAGCAGTTCTTC
CASSIGTHTYNEQFF
>.|TRBJ2-4|TRBV20-1|.
TGCAGTGCTAGAGATAGGAGCTCATCCAAAAACATTCAGTACTTC
CSARDRSSSKNIQYF
>TRBD1|TRBJ1-3|TRBV30|once
TGTGCCTGGAGGGCAACAGGGGCGAACACCATATATTTT
CAWRATGANTIYF
>.|TRBJ2-4|TRBV6-1|.
TGTGCCAGCAGTTCCAGGGATGGCTGGGAAAACATTCAGTACTTC
CASSSRDGWENIQYF
>.|TRBJ1-1|TRBV6-5|.
TGTGCCAGCAGTGTGGATCTAGGGGCTGAAGCTTTCTTT
CASSVDLGAEAFF